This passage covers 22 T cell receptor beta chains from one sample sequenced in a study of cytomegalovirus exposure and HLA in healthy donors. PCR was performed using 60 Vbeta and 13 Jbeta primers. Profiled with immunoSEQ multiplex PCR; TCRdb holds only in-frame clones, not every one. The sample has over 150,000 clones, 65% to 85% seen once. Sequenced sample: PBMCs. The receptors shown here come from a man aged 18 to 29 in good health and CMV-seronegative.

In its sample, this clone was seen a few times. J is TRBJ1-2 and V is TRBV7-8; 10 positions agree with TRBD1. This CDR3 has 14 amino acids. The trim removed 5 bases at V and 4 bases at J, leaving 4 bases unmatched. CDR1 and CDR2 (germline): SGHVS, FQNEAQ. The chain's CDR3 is CASSRGQGSYGYTF. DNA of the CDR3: TGTGCCAGCAGCCGGGGACAGGGGAGCTATGGCTACACCTTC.

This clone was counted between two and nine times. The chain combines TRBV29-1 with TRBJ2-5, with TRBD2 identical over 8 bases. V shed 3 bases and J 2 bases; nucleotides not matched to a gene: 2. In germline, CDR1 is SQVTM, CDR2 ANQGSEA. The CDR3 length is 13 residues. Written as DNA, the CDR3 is TGCAGCGTTGAGGGCGGGGGGCAAGAGACCCAGTACTTC. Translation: CSVEGGGQETQYF.

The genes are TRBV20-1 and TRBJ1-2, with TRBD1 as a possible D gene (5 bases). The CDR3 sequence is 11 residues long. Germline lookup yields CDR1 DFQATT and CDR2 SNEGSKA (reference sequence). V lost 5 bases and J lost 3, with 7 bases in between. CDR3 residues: CSASTDYGYTF. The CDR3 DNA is TGCAGTGCTTCGACAGACTATGGCTACACCTTC.

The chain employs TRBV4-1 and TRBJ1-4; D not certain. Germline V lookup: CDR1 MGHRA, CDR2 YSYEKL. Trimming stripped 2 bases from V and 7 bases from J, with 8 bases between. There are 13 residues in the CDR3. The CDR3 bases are TGCGCCAGCAGCCAAATAAGGAGTGAAAAACTGTTTTTT. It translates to CASSQIRSEKLFF.

The CDR3, as DNA: TGCGCCAGCGCTCCGGGGAGAGAGACCCAGTACTTC. Protein: CASAPGRETQYF. The chain is built from TRBV10-1 and TRBJ2-5, with a possible D match to TRBD2 (5 bases). The length of the CDR3 is 12 residues. V gave up 8 bases and J gave up 4 bases, with 11 bases separating them. Germline CDR1 WNHNN, CDR2 SYGVQD (reference sequence).

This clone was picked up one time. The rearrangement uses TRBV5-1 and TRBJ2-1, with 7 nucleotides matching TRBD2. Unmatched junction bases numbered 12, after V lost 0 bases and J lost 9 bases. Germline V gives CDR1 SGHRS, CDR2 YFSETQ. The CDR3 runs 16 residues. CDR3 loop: CASSLAGVAGLGEQFF. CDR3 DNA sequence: TGCGCCAGCAGCTTGGCCGGGGTAGCGGGCCTGGGTGAGCAGTTCTTC. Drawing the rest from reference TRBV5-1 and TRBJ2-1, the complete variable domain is KAGVTQTPRYLIKTRGQQVTLSCSPISGHRSVSWYQQTPGQGLQFLFEYFSETQRNKGNFPGRFSGRQFSNSRSEMNVSTLELGDSALYLCASSLAGVAGLGEQFFGPGTRLTVL.

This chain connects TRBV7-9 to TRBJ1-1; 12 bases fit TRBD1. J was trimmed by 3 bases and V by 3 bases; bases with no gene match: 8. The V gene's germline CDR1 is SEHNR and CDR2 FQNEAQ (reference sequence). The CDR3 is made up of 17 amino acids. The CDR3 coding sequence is TGTGCCAGCAGCTTCGGGGACAGGGGGCTCGGGGACACTGAAGCTTTCTTT. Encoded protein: CASSFGDRGLGDTEAFF.

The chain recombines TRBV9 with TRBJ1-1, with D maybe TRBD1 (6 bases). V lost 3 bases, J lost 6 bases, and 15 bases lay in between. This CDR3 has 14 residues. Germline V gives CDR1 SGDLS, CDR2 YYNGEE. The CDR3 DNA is TGTGCCAGCAGCGCTGCAGGGGCGTATTCTGAAGCTTTCTTT. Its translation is CASSAAGAYSEAFF.

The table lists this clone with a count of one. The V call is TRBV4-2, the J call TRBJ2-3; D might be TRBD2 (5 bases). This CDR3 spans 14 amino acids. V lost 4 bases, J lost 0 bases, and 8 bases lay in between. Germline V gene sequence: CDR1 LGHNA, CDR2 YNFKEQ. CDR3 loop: CASSRGASTDTQYF. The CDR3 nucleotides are TGTGCCAGCAGCCGGGGAGCTAGCACAGATACGCAGTATTTT.

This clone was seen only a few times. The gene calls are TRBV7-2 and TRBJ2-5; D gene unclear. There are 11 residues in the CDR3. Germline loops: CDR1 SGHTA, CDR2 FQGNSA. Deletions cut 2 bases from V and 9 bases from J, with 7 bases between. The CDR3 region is CASSLYEAQYF. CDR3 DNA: TGTGCCAGCAGCTTATATGAGGCCCAGTACTTC.

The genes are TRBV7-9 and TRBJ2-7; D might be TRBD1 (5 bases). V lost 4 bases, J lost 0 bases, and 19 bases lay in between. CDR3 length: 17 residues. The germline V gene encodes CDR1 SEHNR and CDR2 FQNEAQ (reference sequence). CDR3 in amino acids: CASSSVQGRPSSYEQYF. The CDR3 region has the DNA TGTGCCAGCAGCTCCGTTCAGGGCCGCCCGAGCTCCTACGAGCAGTACTTC.

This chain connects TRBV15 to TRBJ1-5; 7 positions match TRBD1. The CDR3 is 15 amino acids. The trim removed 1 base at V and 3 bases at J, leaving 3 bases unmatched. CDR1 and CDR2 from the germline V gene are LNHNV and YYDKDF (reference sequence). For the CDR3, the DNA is TGTGCCACCAGCAGAGGGGACAGAGACAATCAGCCCCAGCATTTT. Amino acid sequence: CATSRGDRDNQPQHF.

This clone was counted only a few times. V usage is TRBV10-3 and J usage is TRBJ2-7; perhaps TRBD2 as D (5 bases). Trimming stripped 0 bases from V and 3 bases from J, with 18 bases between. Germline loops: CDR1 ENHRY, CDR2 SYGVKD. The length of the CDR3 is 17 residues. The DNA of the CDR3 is TGTGCCATCAGTGAGTCCTCCCCGGCGGGCGGAGGCTACGAGCAGTACTTC. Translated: CAISESSPAGGGYEQYF.

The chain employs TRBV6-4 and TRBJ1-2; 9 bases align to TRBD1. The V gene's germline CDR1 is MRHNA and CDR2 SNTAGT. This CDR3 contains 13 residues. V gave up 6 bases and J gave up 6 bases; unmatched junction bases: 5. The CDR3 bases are TGTGCCAGCAGCAGACAGGGGGTCGATGGCTACACCTTC. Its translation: CASSRQGVDGYTF.

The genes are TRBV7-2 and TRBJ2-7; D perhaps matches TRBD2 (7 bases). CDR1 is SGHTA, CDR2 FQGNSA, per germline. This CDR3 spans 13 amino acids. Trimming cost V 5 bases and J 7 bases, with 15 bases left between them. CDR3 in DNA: TGTGCCAGCAGCACCCGGGGGGCGAGGGAGCAGTACTTC. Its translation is CASSTRGAREQYF.

The CDR3 region is CASSLFWTGTYEQYF. CDR3 nucleotides: TGTGCCAGCAGCCTCTTTTGGACAGGGACCTACGAGCAGTACTTC. The gene calls are TRBV7-2 and TRBJ2-7, with 8 bases that match TRBD1. The CDR3 contains 15 residues. Germline V gene data show CDR1 as SGHTA and CDR2 as FQGNSA. J was trimmed by 2 bases and V by 5 bases; bases with no gene match: 8.

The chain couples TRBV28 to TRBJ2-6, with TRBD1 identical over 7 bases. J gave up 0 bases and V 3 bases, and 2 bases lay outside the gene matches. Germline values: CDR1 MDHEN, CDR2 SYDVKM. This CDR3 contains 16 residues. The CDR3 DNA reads TGTGCCAGCAGTTTTGGGGACAGCTCTGGGGCCAACGTCCTGACTTTC. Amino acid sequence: CASSFGDSSGANVLTF.

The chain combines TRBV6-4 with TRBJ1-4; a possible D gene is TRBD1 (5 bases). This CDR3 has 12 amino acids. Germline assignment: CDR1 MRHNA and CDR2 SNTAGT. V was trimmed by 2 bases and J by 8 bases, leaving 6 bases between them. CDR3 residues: CASSDDSEKLFF. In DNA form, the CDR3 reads TGTGCCAGCAGTGACGACAGCGAAAAACTGTTTTTT.

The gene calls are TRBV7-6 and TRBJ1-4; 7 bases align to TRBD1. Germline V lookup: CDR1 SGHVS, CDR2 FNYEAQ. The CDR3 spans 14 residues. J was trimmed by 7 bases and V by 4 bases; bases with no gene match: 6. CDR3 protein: CASSSRDSFEKLFF. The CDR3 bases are TGTGCCAGCAGCTCAAGGGACAGTTTTGAAAAACTGTTTTTT.

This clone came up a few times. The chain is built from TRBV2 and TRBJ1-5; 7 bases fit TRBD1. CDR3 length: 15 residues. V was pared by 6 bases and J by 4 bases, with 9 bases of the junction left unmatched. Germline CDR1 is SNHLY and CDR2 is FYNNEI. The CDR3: CASRQEQGYNQPQHF. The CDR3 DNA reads TGTGCCAGCAGGCAGGAACAGGGGTATAATCAGCCCCAGCATTTT.

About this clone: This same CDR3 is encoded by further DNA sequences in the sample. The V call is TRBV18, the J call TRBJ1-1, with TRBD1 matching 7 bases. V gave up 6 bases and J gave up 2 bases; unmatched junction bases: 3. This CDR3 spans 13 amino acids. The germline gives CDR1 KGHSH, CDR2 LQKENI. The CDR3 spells CASSGQANTEAFF. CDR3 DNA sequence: TGTGCCAGCTCCGGACAGGCAAACACTGAAGCTTTCTTT. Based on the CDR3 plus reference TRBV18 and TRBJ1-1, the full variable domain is NAGVMQNPRHLVRRRGQEARLRCSPMKGHSHVYWYRQLPEEGLKFMVYLQKENIIDESGMPKERFSAEFPKEGPSILRIQQVVRGDSAAYFCASSGQANTEAFFGQGTRLTVV.

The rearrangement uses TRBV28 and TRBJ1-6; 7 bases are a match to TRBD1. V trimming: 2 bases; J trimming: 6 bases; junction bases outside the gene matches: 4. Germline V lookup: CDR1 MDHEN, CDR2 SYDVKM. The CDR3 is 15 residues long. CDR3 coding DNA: TGTGCCAGCAGTTTAGGGGGACAGTTTAATTCACCCCTCCACTTT. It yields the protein CASSLGGQFNSPLHF.